One sample yielded the 14 T cell receptor beta chains listed below, sequenced in a study of T cell responses to AZD1222 COVID-19 vaccine. TCRdb's copy holds only in-frame clones and misses some; the assay was immunoSEQ multiplex PCR. The data show about 73,000 clones, approximately 88% seen once. Sequencing was performed on peripheral blood, taken on day 0 of AZD1222 vaccination. The receptors stem from an adult in good health.

V gene TRBV7-8 combines with J gene TRBJ2-1, with 7 bases fitting TRBD1. The V and J ends lost 5 bases and 4 bases, in that order; junction bases with no gene match: 11. Germline V gene data show CDR1 as SGHVS and CDR2 as FQNEAQ. The CDR3 has 16 amino acids. CDR3 region: CASSGRRDSLYNEQFF. The CDR3 DNA reads TGTGCCAGCAGCGGCCGCCGGGACAGCTTATACAATGAGCAGTTCTTC.

The rearrangement uses TRBV6-5 and TRBJ2-6; no reliable D call. Germline values: CDR1 MNHEY, CDR2 SVGAGI. V lost 6 bases and J 0 bases, leaving 9 bases between the germline ends. The CDR3 contains 15 residues. DNA for the CDR3: TGTGCCAGCAGAGCCACAAGCTCTGGGGCCAACGTCCTGACTTTC. This encodes CASRATSSGANVLTF.

This chain connects TRBV6-1 to TRBJ2-7, with 9 bases fitting TRBD1. The CDR3 has 13 residues. Germline V lookup: CDR1 MNHNS, CDR2 SASEGT. The junction had 5 bases not matched to a gene; V was cut back by 6 bases and J by 5 bases. The CDR3, as DNA: TGTGCCAGCAGGCGGGGACAGGGCGACGAGCAGTACTTC. Protein: CASRRGQGDEQYF.

The chain carries TRBV15 and TRBJ2-3; 10 bases are shared with TRBD2. CDR3 length: 15 amino acids. V shed 10 bases and J 5 bases; nucleotides not matched to a gene: 12. From germline, CDR1 is LNHNV and CDR2 YYDKDF (reference sequence). The CDR3 region is CASRESGRAGDTQYF. As DNA, the CDR3 is TGTGCCAGCCGAGAGAGCGGGAGGGCCGGAGATACGCAGTATTTT. Variable domain in full (rest from reference TRBV15 and TRBJ2-3): DAMVIQNPRYQVTQFGKPVTLSCSQTLNHNVMYWYQQKSSQAPKLLFHYYDKDFNNEADTPDNFQSRRPNTSFCFLDIRSPGLGDTAMYLCASRESGRAGDTQYFGPGTRLTVL.

In its sample, this clone was seen once. The chain links TRBV6-6 to TRBJ1-5, with a possible D match to TRBD1 (6 bases). CDR3 size: 14 residues. Trimming removed 7 bases from V and 4 bases from J, with 14 bases in between. Germline assignment: CDR1 MNHNY and CDR2 SVGAGI (reference sequence). Here the CDR3 reads CASTQGLGNQPQHF. DNA for the CDR3: TGTGCCAGCACGCAGGGGCTGGGGAATCAGCCCCAGCATTTT.

This chain connects TRBV4-1 to TRBJ1-6; D might be TRBD1 (5 bases). Germline V gene data show CDR1 as MGHRA and CDR2 as YSYEKL. V lost 5 bases and J 6 bases, leaving 11 bases between the germline ends. The length of the CDR3 is 14 residues. The CDR3, as DNA: TGCGCCAGCAGCTTCGTGGGGGGTAATTCACCCCTCCACTTT. Translating gives CASSFVGGNSPLHF.

V and J are TRBV6-5 and TRBJ2-3; D gene unclear. The germline CDR1 and CDR2 sequences are MNHEY and SVGAGI. CDR3 length: 13 amino acids. V lost 6 bases to trimming and J lost 3 bases, with 10 bases between them. The chain's CDR3 is CASSRSVTDTQYF. CDR3 bases: TGTGCCAGCAGCCGTTCTGTAACAGATACGCAGTATTTT.

V usage is TRBV7-9 and J usage is TRBJ1-5, with D possibly being TRBD1 (6 bases). V was cut by 4 bases and J by 3 bases, with 10 bases left in between. The CDR3 runs 14 residues. Germline V gene data show CDR1 as SEHNR and CDR2 as FQNEAQ (reference sequence). The CDR3 sequence is CASSSGQSNQPQHF. CDR3 bases: TGTGCCAGCAGCTCCGGACAGTCCAATCAGCCCCAGCATTTT.

By frequency in the sample, this clone is medium-sized. The chain combines TRBV2 with TRBJ1-5; D is uncertain. Germline V CDR1 and CDR2: SNHLY, FYNNEI. This CDR3 spans 16 amino acids. Trimming took off 7 bases at V and 2 bases at J, with 18 bases between the two ends. DNA of the CDR3: TGTGCCAGCACCCAAAGGGCGTATGGTCGCAATCAGCCCCAGCATTTT. Translating it yields CASTQRAYGRNQPQHF.

This chain joins TRBV10-3 and TRBJ1-1; 7 bases line up with TRBD1. The germline CDR1 and CDR2 sequences are ENHRY and SYGVKD. The CDR3 covers 14 residues. V lost 7 bases and J lost 0; bases outside the gene matches: 5. The DNA of the CDR3 is TGTGCCATCACCACAGGGGAAATGAACACTGAAGCTTTCTTT. Its translation: CAITTGEMNTEAFF.

This clone was seen only once. The chain combines TRBV7-8 with TRBJ1-2; 7 bases are shared with TRBD1. After removal of 4 bases from V and 4 bases from J, the junction contained 9 bases not matched to a gene. The CDR3 covers 15 residues. Germline V gene lookup returns CDR1 SGHVS and CDR2 FQNEAQ. DNA of the CDR3: TGTGCCAGCAGCTCAGCAAGCGGGACAGTCTATGGCTACACCTTC. Residues: CASSSASGTVYGYTF.

CDR3 bases: TGTGCCAGCAGCCCCAGTATCACTGGAAACACCATATATTTT. Its protein is CASSPSITGNTIYF. The chain recombines TRBV5-4 with TRBJ1-3; D is unresolved. Germline V lookup: CDR1 SGHNT, CDR2 YYREEE (reference sequence). The CDR3 spans 14 residues. The V gene lost 4 bases and the J gene lost 2 bases, with 10 bases spanning the gap. The full variable domain, with the rest looked up from reference TRBV5-4 and TRBJ1-3, is ETGVTQSPTHLIKTRGQQVTLRCSSQSGHNTVSWYQQALGQGPQFIFQYYREEENGRGNFPPRFSGLQFPNYSSELNVNALELDDSALYLCASSPSITGNTIYFGEGSWLTVV.

This clone was counted a few times. The chain recombines TRBV6-6 with TRBJ1-2; D is perhaps TRBD1 (5 bases). This CDR3 contains 14 residues. CDR1 and CDR2 (germline): MNHNY, SVGAGI (reference sequence). Trimming took off 6 bases at V and 7 bases at J, with 18 bases between the two ends. CDR3 sequence reads: CASSPSRGESGYTF. CDR3 coding DNA: TGTGCCAGCAGCCCCTCGAGGGGAGAGTCTGGCTACACCTTC.

The chain links TRBV7-2 to TRBJ2-4, with D hard to call. Per the germline V gene, CDR1 is SGHTA and CDR2 is FQGNSA. Trimming stripped 1 base from V and 0 bases from J, with 7 bases between. The CDR3 is made up of 15 amino acids. The DNA for the CDR3 is TGTGCCAGCAGCTTAGGGGTGTTAGCCAAAAACATTCAGTACTTC. Amino acid sequence: CASSLGVLAKNIQYF. Based on the CDR3 plus reference TRBV7-2 and TRBJ2-4, the full variable domain is GAGVSQSPSNKVTEKGKDVELRCDPISGHTALYWYRQSLGQGLEFLIYFQGNSAPDKSGLPSDRFSAERTGGSVSTLTIQRTQQEDSAVYLCASSLGVLAKNIQYFGAGTRLSVL.